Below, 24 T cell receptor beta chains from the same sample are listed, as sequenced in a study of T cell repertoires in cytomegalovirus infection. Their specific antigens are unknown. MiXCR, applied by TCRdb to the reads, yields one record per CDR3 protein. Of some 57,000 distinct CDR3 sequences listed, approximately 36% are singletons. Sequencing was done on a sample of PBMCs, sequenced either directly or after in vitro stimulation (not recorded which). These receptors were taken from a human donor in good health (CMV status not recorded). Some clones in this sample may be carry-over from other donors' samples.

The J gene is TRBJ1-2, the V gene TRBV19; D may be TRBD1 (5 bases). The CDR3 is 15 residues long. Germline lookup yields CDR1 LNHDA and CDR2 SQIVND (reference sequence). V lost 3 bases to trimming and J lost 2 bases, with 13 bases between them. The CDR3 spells CASSILGARNYGYTF. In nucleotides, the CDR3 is TGTGCCAGTAGTATTTTAGGGGCAAGGAACTATGGCTACACCTTC. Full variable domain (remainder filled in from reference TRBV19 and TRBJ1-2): DGGITQSPKYLFRKEGQNVTLSCEQNLNHDAMYWYRQDPGQGLRLIYYSQIVNDFQKGDIAEGYSVSREKKESFPLTVTSAQKNPTAFYLCASSILGARNYGYTFGSGTRLTVV.

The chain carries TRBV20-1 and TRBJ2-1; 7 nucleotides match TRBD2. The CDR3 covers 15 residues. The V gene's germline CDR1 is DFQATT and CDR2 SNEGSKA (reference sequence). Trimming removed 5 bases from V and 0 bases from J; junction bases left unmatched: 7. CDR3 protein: CSALTGRSSYNEQFF. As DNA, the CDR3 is TGCAGTGCTCTAACCGGGAGGAGCTCCTACAATGAGCAGTTCTTC.

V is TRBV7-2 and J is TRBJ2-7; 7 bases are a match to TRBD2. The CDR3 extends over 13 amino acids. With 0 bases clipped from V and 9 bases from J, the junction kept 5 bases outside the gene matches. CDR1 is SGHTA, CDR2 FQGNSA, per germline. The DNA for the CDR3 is TGTGCCAGCAGCTTAGCGGGGAGGGGCGCGCAGTACTTC. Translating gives CASSLAGRGAQYF. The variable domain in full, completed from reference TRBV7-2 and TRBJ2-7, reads GAGVSQSPSNKVTEKGKDVELRCDPISGHTALYWYRQSLGQGLEFLIYFQGNSAPDKSGLPSDRFSAERTGGSVSTLTIQRTQQEDSAVYLCASSLAGRGAQYFGPGTRLTVT.

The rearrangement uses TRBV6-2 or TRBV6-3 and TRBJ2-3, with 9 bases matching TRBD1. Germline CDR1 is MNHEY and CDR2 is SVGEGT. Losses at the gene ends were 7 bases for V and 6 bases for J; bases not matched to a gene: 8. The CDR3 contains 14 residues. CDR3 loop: CASNGQGISDTQYF. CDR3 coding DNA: TGTGCCAGCAATGGACAGGGGATTTCCGATACGCAGTATTTT.

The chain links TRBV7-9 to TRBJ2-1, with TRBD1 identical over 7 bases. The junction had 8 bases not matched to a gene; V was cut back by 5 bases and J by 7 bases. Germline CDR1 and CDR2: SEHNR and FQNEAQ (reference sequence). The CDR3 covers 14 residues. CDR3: CASSVLGRGNEQFF. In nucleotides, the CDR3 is TGTGCCAGCAGCGTACTCGGCAGGGGGAATGAGCAGTTCTTC.

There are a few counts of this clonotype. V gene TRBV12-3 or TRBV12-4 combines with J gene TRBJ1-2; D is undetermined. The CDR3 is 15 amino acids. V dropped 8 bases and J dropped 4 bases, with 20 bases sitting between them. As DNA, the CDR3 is TGTGCCAGCGGATTAAAGGTCGGGGTATCCTATGGCTACACCTTC. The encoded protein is CASGLKVGVSYGYTF.

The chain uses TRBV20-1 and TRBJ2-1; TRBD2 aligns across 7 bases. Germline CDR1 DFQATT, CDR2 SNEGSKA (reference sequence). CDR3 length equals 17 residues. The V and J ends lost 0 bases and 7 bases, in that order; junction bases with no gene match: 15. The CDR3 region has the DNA TGCAGTGCTAGAGATACCCTTGGGGGGGGACCCGGTAATGAGCAGTTCTTC. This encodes CSARDTLGGGPGNEQFF.

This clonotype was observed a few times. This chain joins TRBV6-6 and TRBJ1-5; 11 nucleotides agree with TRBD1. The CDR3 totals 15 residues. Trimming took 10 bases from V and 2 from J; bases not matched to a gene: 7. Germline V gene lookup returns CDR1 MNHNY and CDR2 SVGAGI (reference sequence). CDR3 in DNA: TGTGCCACCAGGACAGGGGGCTTGGGCAATCAGCCCCAGCATTTT. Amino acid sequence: CATRTGGLGNQPQHF.

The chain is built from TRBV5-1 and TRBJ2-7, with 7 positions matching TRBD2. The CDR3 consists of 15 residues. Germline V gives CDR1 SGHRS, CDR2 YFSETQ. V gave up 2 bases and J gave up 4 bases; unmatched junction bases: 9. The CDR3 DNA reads TGCGCCAGCAGCTTACGGACTAGTGGGTTATACGAGCAGTACTTC. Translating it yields CASSLRTSGLYEQYF.

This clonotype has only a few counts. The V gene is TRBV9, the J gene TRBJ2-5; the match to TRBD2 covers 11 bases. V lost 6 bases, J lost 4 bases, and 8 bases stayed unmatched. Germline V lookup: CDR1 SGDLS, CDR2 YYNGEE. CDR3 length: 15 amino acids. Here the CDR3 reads CASTLAGGPGETQYF. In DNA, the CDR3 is TGTGCCAGCACCTTAGCGGGGGGGCCAGGAGAGACCCAGTACTTC.

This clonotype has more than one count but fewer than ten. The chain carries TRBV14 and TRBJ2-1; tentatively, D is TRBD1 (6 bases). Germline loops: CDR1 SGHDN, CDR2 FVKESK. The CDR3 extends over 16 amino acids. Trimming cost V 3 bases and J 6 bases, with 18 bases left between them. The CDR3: CASSHSRRAGVNEQFF. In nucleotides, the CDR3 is TGTGCCAGCAGCCACTCTAGGCGGGCAGGGGTCAATGAGCAGTTCTTC. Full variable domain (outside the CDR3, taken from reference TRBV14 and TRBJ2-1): EAGVTQFPSHSVIEKGQTVTLRCDPISGHDNLYWYRRVMGKEIKFLLHFVKESKQDESGMPNNRFLAERTGGTYSTLKVQPAELEDSGVYFCASSHSRRAGVNEQFFGPGTRLTVL.

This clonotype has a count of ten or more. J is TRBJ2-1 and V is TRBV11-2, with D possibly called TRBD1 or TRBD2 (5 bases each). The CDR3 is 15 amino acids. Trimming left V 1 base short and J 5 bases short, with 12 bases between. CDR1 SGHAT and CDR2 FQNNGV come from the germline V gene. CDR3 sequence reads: CASSLGVGANNEQFF. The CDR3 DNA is TGTGCCAGCAGCTTAGGCGTCGGGGCAAACAATGAGCAGTTCTTC.

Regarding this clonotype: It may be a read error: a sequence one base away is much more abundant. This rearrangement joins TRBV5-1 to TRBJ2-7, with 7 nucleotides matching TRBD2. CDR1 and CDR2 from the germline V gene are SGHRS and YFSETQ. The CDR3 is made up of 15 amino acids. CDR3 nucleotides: TGCGCCAGCAGCTTAAGCGGGATGAGCTCCAACGAGCAGTACTTC. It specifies CASSLSGMSSNEQYF. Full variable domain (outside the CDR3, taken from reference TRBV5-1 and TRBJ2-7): KAGVTQTPRYLIKTRGQQVTLSCSPISGHRSVSWYQQTPGQGLQFLFEYFSETQRNKGNFPGRFSGRQFSNSRSEMNVSTLELGDSALYLCASSLSGMSSNEQYFGPGTRLTVT.

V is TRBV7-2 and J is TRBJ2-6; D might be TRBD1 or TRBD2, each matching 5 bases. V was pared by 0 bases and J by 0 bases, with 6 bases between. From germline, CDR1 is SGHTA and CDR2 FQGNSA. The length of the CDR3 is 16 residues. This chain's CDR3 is CASSLAGVSGANVLTF. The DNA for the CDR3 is TGTGCCAGCAGCTTAGCGGGGGTCTCTGGGGCCAACGTCCTGACTTTC.

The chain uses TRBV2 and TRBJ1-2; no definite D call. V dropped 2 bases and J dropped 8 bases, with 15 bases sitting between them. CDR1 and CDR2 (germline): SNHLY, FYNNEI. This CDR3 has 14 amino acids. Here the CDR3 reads CASSESGRFEGYTF. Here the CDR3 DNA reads TGTGCCAGCAGTGAAAGCGGCAGGTTCGAAGGCTACACCTTC.

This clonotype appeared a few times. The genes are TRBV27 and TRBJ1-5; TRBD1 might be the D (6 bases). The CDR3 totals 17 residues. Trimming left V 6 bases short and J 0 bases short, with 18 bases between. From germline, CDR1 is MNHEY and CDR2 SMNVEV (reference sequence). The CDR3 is CASSLARGEYSNQPQHF. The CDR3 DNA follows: TGTGCCAGCAGCCTAGCCAGGGGCGAGTATAGCAATCAGCCCCAGCATTTT.

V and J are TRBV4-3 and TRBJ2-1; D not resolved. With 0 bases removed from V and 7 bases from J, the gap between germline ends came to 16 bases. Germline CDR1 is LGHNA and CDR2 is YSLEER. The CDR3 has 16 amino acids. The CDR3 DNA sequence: TGCGCCAGCAGCCAAGATCGGGTCGGGTCCGGGAATGAGCAGTTCTTC. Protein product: CASSQDRVGSGNEQFF.

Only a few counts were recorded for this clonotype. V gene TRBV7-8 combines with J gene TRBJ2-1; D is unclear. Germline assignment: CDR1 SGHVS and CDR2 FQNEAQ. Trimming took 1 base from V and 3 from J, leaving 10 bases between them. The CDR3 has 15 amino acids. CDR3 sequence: CASSLVGSSYNEQFF. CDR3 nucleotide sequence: TGTGCCAGCAGCTTAGTGGGTTCGAGCTACAATGAGCAGTTCTTC. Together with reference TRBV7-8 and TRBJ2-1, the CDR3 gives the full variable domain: GAGVSQSPRYKVAKRGQDVALRCDPISGHVSLFWYQQALGQGPEFLTYFQNEAQLDKSGLPSDRFFAERPEGSVSTLKIQRTQQEDSAVYLCASSLVGSSYNEQFFGPGTRLTVL.

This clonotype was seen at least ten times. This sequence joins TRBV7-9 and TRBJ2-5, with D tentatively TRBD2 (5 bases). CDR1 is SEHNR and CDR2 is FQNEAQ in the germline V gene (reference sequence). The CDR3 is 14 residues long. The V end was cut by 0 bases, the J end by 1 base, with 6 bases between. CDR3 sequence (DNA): TGTGCCAGCAGCTTAGCAGGAGGCCAAGAGACCCAGTACTTC. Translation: CASSLAGGQETQYF.

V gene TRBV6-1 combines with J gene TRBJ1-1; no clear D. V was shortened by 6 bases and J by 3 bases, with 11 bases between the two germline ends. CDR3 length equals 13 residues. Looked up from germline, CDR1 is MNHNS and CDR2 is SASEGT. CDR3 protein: CASRLVVDTEAFF. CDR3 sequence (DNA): TGTGCCAGCAGACTGGTAGTGGACACTGAAGCTTTCTTT.

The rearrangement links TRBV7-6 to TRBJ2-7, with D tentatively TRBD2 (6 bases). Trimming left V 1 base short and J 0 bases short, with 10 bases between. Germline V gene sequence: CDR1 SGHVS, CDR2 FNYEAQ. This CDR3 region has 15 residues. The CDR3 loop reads CASSLVEGSSYEQYF. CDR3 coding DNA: TGTGCCAGCAGCTTAGTGGAGGGGAGCTCCTACGAGCAGTACTTC.

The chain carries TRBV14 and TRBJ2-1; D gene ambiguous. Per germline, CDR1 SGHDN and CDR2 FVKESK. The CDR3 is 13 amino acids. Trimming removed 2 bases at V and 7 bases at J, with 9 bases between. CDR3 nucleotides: TGTGCCAGCAGCCAATTAGGGAAGAATGAGCAGTTCTTC. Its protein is CASSQLGKNEQFF.

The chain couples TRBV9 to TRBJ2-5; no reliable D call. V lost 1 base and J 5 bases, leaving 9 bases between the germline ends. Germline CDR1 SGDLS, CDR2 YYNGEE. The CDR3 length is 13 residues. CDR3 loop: CASSVPGVETQYF. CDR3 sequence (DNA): TGTGCCAGCAGCGTACCCGGCGTCGAGACCCAGTACTTC.

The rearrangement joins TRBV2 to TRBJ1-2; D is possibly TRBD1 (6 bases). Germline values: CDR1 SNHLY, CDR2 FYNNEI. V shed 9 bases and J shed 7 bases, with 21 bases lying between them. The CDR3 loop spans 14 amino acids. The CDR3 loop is CARTPGQMIGGYTF. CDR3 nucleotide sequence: TGTGCCAGAACTCCTGGACAGATGATTGGTGGCTACACCTTC.